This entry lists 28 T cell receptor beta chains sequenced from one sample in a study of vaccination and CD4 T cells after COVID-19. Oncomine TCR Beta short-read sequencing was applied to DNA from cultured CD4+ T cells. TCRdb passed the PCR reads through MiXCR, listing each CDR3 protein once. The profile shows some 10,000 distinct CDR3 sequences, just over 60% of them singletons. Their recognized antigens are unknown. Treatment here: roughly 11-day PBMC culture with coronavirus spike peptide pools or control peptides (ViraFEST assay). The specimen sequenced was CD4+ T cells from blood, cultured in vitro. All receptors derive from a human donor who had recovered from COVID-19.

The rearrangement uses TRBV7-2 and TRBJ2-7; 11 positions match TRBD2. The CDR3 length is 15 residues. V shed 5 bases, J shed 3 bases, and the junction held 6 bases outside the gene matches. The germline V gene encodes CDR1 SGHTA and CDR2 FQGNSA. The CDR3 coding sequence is TGTGCCAGCAGCCTAAGACTAGCGGGACGCTACGAGCAGTACTTC. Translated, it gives CASSLRLAGRYEQYF.

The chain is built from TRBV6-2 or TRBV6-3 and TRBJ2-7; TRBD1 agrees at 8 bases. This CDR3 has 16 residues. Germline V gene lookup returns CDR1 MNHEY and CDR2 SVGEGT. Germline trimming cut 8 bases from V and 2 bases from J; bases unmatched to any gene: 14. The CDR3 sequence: CASADRDPRATYEQYF. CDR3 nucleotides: TGTGCCAGCGCGGACAGGGACCCAAGAGCTACCTACGAGCAGTACTTC.

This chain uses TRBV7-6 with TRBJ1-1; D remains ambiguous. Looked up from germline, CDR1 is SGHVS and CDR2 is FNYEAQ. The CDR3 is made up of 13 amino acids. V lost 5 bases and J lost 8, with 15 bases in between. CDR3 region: CASSLKEGSEAFF. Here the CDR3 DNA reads TGTGCCAGCAGCCTAAAGGAAGGTTCGGAAGCTTTCTTT.

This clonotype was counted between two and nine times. CDR3 coding DNA: TGTGCCAGCAGTTACTCCGCGGACGGTAGAGCGGAGCAGTACTTC. Residues: CASSYSADGRAEQYF. The gene calls are TRBV6-5 and TRBJ2-7, with D uncertain. Trimming took 0 bases from V and 7 from J, leaving 16 bases between them. CDR1 is MNHEY, CDR2 SVGAGI, per germline. CDR3 length equals 15 residues.

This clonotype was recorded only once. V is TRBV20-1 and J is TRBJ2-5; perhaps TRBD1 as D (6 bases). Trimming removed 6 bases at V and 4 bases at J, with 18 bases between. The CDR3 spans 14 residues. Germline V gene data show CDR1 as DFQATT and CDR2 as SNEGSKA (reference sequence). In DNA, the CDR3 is TGCAGTGCCCGGGATTGGGGGCTTGTAGAGACCCAGTACTTC. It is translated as CSARDWGLVETQYF.

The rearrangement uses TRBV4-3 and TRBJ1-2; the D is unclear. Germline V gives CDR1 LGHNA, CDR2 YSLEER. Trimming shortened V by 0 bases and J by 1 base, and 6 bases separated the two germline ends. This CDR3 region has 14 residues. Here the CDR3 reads CASSQDGSNYGYTF. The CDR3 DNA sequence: TGCGCCAGCAGCCAAGATGGCAGTAACTATGGCTACACCTTC.

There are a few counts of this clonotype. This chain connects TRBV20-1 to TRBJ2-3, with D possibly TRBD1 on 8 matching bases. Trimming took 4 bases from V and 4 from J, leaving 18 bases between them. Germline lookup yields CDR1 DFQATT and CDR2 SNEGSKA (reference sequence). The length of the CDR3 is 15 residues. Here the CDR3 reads CSANRGGYEADTQYF. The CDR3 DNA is TGCAGTGCTAACAGGGGGGGATATGAGGCAGATACGCAGTATTTT.

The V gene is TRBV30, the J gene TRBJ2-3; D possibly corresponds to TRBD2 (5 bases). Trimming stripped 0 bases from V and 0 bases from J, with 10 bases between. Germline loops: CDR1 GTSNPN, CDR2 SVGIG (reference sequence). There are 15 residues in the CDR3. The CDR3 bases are TGTGCCTGGAGTGTCGAGGGCTTGAGCACAGATACGCAGTATTTT. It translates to CAWSVEGLSTDTQYF.

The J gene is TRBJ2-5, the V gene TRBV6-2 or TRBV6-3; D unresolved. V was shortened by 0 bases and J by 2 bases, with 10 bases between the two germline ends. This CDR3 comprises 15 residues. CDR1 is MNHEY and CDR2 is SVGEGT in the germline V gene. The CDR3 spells CASSYSSRAQETQYF. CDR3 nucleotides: TGTGCCAGCAGTTACTCGAGCCGGGCTCAAGAGACCCAGTACTTC.

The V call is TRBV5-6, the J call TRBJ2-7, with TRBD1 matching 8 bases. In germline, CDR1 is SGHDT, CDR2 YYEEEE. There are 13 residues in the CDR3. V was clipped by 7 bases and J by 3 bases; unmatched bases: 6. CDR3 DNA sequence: TGTGCCAGCTTCCGGGACAGGAGCTACGAGCAGTACTTC. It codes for CASFRDRSYEQYF.

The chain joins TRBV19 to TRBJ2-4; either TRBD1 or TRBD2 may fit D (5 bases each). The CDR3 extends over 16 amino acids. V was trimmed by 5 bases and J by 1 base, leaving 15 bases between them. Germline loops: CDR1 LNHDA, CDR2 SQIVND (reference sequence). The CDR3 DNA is TGTGCCAGTAGTCCGGGACCCTTCGGGGCCAAAAACATTCAGTACTTC. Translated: CASSPGPFGAKNIQYF.

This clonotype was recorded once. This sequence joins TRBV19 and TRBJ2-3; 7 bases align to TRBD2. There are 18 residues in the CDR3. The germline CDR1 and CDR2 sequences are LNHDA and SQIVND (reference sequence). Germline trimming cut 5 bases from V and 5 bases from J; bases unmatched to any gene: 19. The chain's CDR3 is CASSGGGAGTIPGDTQYF. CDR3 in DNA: TGTGCCAGTAGTGGGGGGGGAGCGGGTACAATCCCTGGAGATACGCAGTATTTT.

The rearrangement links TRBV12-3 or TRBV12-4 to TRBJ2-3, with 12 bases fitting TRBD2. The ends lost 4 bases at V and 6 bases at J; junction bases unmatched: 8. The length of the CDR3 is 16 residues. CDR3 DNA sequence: TGTGCCAGCAGTTCAAGACTAGCGGGAGTGGGGGATACGCAGTATTTT. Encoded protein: CASSSRLAGVGDTQYF.

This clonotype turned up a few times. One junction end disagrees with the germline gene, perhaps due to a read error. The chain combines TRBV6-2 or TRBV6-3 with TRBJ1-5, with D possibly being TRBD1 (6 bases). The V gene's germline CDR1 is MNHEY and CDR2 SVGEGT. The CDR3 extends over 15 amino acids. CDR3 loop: CASRYSGASNQPQHF. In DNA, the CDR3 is TGTGCCAGCAGGTACTCAGGGGCTAGCAATCAGCCCCAGCATTTT.

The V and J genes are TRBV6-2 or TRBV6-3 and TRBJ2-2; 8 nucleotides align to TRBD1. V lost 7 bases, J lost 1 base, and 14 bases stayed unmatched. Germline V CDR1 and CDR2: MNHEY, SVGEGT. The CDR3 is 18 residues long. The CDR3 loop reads CASTEHPGTGGNTGELFF. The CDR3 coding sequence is TGTGCCAGCACCGAACACCCCGGGACAGGTGGGAACACCGGGGAGCTGTTTTTT.

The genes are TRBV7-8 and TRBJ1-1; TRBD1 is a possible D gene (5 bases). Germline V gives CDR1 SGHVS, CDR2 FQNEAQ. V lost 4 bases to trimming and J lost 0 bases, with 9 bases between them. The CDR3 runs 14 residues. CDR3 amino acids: CASSSGYMNTEAFF. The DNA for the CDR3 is TGTGCCAGCAGCTCAGGGTATATGAACACTGAAGCTTTCTTT.

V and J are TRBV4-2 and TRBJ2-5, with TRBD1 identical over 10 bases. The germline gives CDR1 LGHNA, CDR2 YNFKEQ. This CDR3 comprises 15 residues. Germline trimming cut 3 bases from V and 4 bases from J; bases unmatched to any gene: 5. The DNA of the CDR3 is TGTGCCAGCAGCCACTCCGGGACAGGGGTAGAGACCCAGTACTTC. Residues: CASSHSGTGVETQYF.

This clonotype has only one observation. The CDR3 loop is CASSKESSGRYGTDTQYF. Written as DNA, the CDR3 is TGTGCCAGCAGTAAAGAGTCTAGCGGGAGGTACGGCACAGATACGCAGTATTTT. The chain combines TRBV7-2 with TRBJ2-3; 11 nucleotides align to TRBD2. This CDR3 region has 18 residues. CDR1 and CDR2 (germline): SGHTA, FQGNSA. V lost 6 bases to trimming and J lost 1 base; unmatched junction nucleotides: 12.

CDR3 sequence (DNA): TGTGCCAGCAGTTACCACCGAGGCACTGAAGCTTTCTTT. Its translation is CASSYHRGTEAFF. The V and J genes are TRBV6-2 or TRBV6-3 and TRBJ1-1; D is unresolved. Trimming cost V 2 bases and J 4 bases, with 8 bases left between them. This CDR3 spans 13 amino acids. Germline-derived CDR1 and CDR2 are MNHEY and SVGEGT.

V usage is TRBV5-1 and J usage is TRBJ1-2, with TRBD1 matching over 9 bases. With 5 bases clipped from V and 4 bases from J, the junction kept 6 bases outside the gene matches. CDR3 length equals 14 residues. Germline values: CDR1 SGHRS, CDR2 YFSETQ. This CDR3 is CASRRDRESYGYTF. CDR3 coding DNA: TGCGCCAGCAGACGGGACAGGGAGAGCTATGGCTACACCTTC.

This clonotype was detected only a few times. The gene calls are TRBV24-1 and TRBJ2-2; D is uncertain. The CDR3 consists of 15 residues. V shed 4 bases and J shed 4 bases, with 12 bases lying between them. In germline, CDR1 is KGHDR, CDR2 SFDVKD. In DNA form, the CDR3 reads TGTGCCACCAGTGAAGTCAGAGGATCCACCGGGGAGCTGTTTTTT. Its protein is CATSEVRGSTGELFF.

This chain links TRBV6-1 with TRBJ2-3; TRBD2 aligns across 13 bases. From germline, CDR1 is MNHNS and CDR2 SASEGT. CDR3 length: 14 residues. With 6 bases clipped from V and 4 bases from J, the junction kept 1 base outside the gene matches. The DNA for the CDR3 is TGTGCCAGCAGGGGACTAGCGGGGCCAGATACGCAGTATTTT. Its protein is CASRGLAGPDTQYF.

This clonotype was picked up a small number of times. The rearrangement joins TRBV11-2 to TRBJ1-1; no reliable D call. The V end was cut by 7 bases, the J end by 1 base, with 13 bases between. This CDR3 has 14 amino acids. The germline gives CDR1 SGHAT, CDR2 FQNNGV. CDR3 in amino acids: CASNDPGSNTEAFF. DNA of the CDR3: TGTGCCAGCAACGACCCCGGGTCGAACACTGAAGCTTTCTTT.

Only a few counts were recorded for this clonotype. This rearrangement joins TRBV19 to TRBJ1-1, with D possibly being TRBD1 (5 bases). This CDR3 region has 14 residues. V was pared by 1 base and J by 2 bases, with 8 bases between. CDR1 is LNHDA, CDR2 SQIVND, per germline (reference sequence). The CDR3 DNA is TGTGCCAGTAGTATAGCAGGGTCCAACACTGAAGCTTTCTTT. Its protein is CASSIAGSNTEAFF.

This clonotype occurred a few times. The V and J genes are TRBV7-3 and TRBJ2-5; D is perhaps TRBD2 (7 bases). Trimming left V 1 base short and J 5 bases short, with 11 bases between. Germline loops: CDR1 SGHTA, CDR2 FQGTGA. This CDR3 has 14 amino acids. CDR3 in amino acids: CASSLNGGQETQYF. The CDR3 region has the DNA TGTGCCAGCAGCTTAAACGGGGGGCAGGAGACCCAGTACTTC.

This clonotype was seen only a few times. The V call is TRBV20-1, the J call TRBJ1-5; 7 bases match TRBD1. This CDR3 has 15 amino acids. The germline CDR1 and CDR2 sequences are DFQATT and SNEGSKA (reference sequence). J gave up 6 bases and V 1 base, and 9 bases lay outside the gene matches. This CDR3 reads CSARGGGAGGQPQHF. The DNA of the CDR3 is TGCAGTGCTAGAGGAGGGGGCGCGGGGGGTCAGCCCCAGCATTTT.

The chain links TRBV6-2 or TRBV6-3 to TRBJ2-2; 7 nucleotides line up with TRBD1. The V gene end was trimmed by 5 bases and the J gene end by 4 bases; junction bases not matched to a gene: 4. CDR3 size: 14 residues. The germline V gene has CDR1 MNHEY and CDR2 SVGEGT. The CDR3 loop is CASSPGTATGELFF. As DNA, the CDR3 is TGTGCCAGCAGTCCCGGGACAGCCACCGGGGAGCTGTTTTTT.

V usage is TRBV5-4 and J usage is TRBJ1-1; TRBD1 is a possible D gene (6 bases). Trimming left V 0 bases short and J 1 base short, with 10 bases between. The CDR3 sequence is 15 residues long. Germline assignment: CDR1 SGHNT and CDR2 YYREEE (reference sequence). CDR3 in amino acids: CASSLAEQGNTEAFF. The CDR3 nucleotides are TGTGCCAGCAGCTTGGCGGAACAGGGGAACACTGAAGCTTTCTTT.